This TCR beta chain was recovered during a study of T cells in Graves' hyperthyroidism and ophthalmopathy. Looking at the study overall: Once the initial diagnosis was made, peripheral blood was obtained before any treatment.

This CDR3 is 16 amino acids long. The V gene's germline CDR1 is MNHGY and CDR2 SAAAGT. Trimming took 5 bases from V and 1 from J; bases not matched to a gene: 4. RNA transcripts gave rise to amplified TCR beta CDR3 regions. Using the HTBI primer set, a first-round RT-PCR was run on the TCR CDR3. TCRdb re-analysed the multiplex PCR reads in MiXCR, keeping a single row per CDR3 protein. The sample lists about 600,000 distinct CDR3 sequences, approximately 15% occurring once. V usage is TRBV6-8 and J usage is TRBJ2-3; 12 bases fit TRBD2. The sequenced sample consisted of blood. The receptor comes from a woman between 35 and 50 years old with Graves' ophthalmopathy. The CDR3 spells CASSPGLAGCTDTQYF. The DNA of the CDR3 is TGTGCCAGCAGTCCTGGACTAGCGGGATGCACAGATACGCAGTATTTT.